Below are 21 T cell receptor beta chains sequenced from a single sample in a study of control samples from healthy donors and cancer patients. Measured with immunoSEQ multiplex PCR; TCRdb has only the in-frame clones, and not every one. Here the sample spans about 54,000 clones, 95% to 97% being singletons. The sample comprised blood. The receptors stem from a woman aged 25-40 years in good health.

The V call is TRBV3-1 (or the pseudogene TRBV3-2), the J call TRBJ2-1; no reliable D call. Between the trimmed V and J ends, which lost 0 bases and 7 bases, there was a span of 16 bases. This CDR3 is built from 16 residues. Germline V gene sequence: CDR1 LGHDT, CDR2 YNNKEL (reference sequence). CDR3: CASSQEGRITGNEQFF. The CDR3 DNA is TGTGCCAGCAGCCAAGAGGGCCGTATCACGGGTAATGAGCAGTTCTTC.

This clone was observed once. The chain couples TRBV5-1 to TRBJ2-5; 7 nucleotides align to TRBD1. V dropped 5 bases and J dropped 6; count of bases not matched to a gene: 10. CDR3 length: 14 amino acids. CDR1 and CDR2 (germline): SGHRS, YFSETQ. The CDR3 bases are TGCGCCAGCAGAACAGGGACAGCGCTGCAGACCCAGTACTTC. Translated, it gives CASRTGTALQTQYF.

This clone was recorded a few times. The chain recombines TRBV10-3 with TRBJ1-2, with 9 bases fitting TRBD1. The length of the CDR3 is 14 residues. The junction had 7 bases not matched to a gene; V was cut back by 4 bases and J by 7 bases. In germline, CDR1 is ENHRY, CDR2 SYGVKD. The CDR3 protein is CAISAPGQGRGYTF. Written as DNA, the CDR3 is TGTGCCATCAGTGCTCCGGGACAGGGCCGTGGCTACACCTTC.

This clone occurred once. The chain has TRBV5-4 and TRBJ2-6; possible D gene TRBD2, 6 bases. V was cut by 1 base and J by 0 bases, with 17 bases left in between. This CDR3 comprises 19 residues. The germline CDR1 and CDR2 sequences are SGHNT and YYREEE (reference sequence). Here the CDR3 reads CASSLRFGGVTSGANVLTF. Here the CDR3 DNA reads TGTGCCAGCAGCTTGAGGTTCGGGGGTGTAACCTCTGGGGCCAACGTCCTGACTTTC.

The genes are TRBV29-1 and TRBJ1-1; TRBD1 aligns across 9 bases. Per the germline V gene, CDR1 is SQVTM and CDR2 is ANQGSEA. The CDR3 consists of 13 residues. The ends lost 7 bases at V and 6 bases at J; junction bases unmatched: 9. This chain's CDR3 is CSGGQGGDAEAFF. In nucleotides, the CDR3 is TGCAGCGGGGGACAGGGTGGGGACGCTGAAGCTTTCTTT. Based on the CDR3 plus reference TRBV29-1 and TRBJ1-1, the full variable domain is SAVISQKPSRDICQRGTSLTIQCQVDSQVTMMFWYRQQPGQSLTLIATANQGSEATYESGFVIDKFPISRPNLTFSTLTVSNMSPEDSSIYLCSGGQGGDAEAFFGQGTRLTVV.

This clone has a single count. The chain is built from TRBV9 and TRBJ2-1, with TRBD2 identical over 9 bases. The length of the CDR3 is 15 residues. The germline CDR1 and CDR2 sequences are SGDLS and YYNGEE. The V and J ends lost 1 base and 5 bases, in that order; junction bases with no gene match: 4. The CDR3 here is CASSVWASGDNEQFF. The DNA for the CDR3 is TGTGCCAGCAGCGTATGGGCTAGCGGGGACAATGAGCAGTTCTTC.

This chain connects TRBV4-1 to TRBJ2-5; 7 nucleotides agree with TRBD2. Germline V gene data show CDR1 as MGHRA and CDR2 as YSYEKL. This CDR3 region has 16 residues. After removal of 1 base from V and 5 bases from J, the junction contained 10 bases not matched to a gene. DNA for the CDR3: TGCGCCAGCAGCCAAGGCCAAGGACTAGATTTCGAGACCCAGTACTTC. Protein: CASSQGQGLDFETQYF.

The V gene is TRBV11-2, the J gene TRBJ2-5; 10 bases match TRBD2. After removal of 2 bases from V and 2 bases from J, the junction contained 2 bases not matched to a gene. The CDR3 covers 15 residues. Germline assignment: CDR1 SGHAT and CDR2 FQNNGV. CDR3 DNA: TGTGCCAGCAGCTTACTAGCGGGAGATCAAGAGACCCAGTACTTC. It is translated as CASSLLAGDQETQYF.

V usage is TRBV4-1 and J usage is TRBJ2-2; 7 nucleotides match TRBD1. The CDR3 consists of 17 residues. The V and J ends lost 2 bases and 0 bases, in that order; junction bases with no gene match: 6. Looked up from germline, CDR1 is MGHRA and CDR2 is YSYEKL. This CDR3 reads CASSQRQGTTNTGELFF. Here the CDR3 DNA reads TGCGCCAGCAGCCAAAGACAGGGAACAACGAACACCGGGGAGCTGTTTTTT.

The chain links TRBV6-2 or TRBV6-3 to TRBJ2-7; D unclear. CDR3 length: 15 residues. CDR1 MNHEY and CDR2 SVGEGT come from the germline V gene. Trimming cost V 2 bases and J 3 bases, with 14 bases left between them. CDR3 region: CASSYVWVGSYEQYF. For the CDR3, the DNA is TGTGCCAGCAGTTACGTATGGGTGGGAAGCTACGAGCAGTACTTC.

This chain joins TRBV18 and TRBJ2-3; D is perhaps TRBD1 (5 bases). Germline V gene lookup returns CDR1 KGHSH and CDR2 LQKENI. V shed 6 bases and J shed 2 bases, with 9 bases lying between them. The CDR3 has 13 amino acids. The CDR3 nucleotides are TGTGCCAGCTCGACAGTGGCCACAGATACGCAGTATTTT. Residues: CASSTVATDTQYF.

The chain combines TRBV20-1 with TRBJ2-5, with TRBD2 matching over 11 bases. The CDR3 runs 16 residues. Germline lookup yields CDR1 DFQATT and CDR2 SNEGSKA (reference sequence). V lost 3 bases, J lost 4 bases, and 10 bases stayed unmatched. CDR3 protein: CSASVSSGRFGETQYF. As DNA, the CDR3 is TGCAGTGCTAGTGTCTCTAGCGGGAGGTTTGGAGAGACCCAGTACTTC.

Only one count was recorded for this clone. The J gene is TRBJ1-5, the V gene TRBV7-9; 10 nucleotides agree with TRBD1. CDR3 length: 15 residues. Germline trimming cut 5 bases from V and 9 bases from J; bases unmatched to any gene: 10. CDR1 is SEHNR and CDR2 is FQNEAQ in the germline V gene (reference sequence). CDR3 region: CASSLGQGPDRPQHF. DNA of the CDR3: TGTGCCAGCAGCCTGGGACAGGGGCCCGATCGGCCCCAGCATTTT. The full variable domain, rest sourced from reference TRBV7-9 and TRBJ1-5, is DTGVSQNPRHKITKRGQNVTFRCDPISEHNRLYWYRQTLGQGPEFLTYFQNEAQLEKSRLLSDRFSAERPKGSFSTLEIQRTEQGDSAMYLCASSLGQGPDRPQHFGDGTRLSIL.

This chain joins TRBV30 and TRBJ1-6, with D tentatively TRBD1 (5 bases). V gave up 0 bases and J gave up 5 bases, with 8 bases separating them. Germline V gives CDR1 GTSNPN, CDR2 SVGIG (reference sequence). The CDR3 is made up of 14 amino acids. In DNA form, the CDR3 reads TGTGCCTGGAGTGTGACAGATAATAATTCACCCCTCCACTTT. Translated, it gives CAWSVTDNNSPLHF.

This chain joins TRBV27 and TRBJ2-1; 9 bases map to TRBD2. The CDR3 consists of 19 residues. J was trimmed by 5 bases and V by 7 bases; bases with no gene match: 21. The germline gives CDR1 MNHEY, CDR2 SMNVEV (reference sequence). CDR3 loop: CASTLTPSGATGNDNEQFF. The CDR3 DNA reads as TGTGCCAGCACCCTTACCCCTAGCGGGGCCACGGGGAACGACAATGAGCAGTTCTTC.

CDR3 coding DNA: TGTGCCTGGAAGGTTAGCGGCTCCTACGAGCAGTACTTC. Residues: CAWKVSGSYEQYF. The V and J genes are TRBV30 and TRBJ2-7; TRBD2 is a possible D gene (6 bases). Trimming took off 4 bases at V and 0 bases at J, with 10 bases between the two ends. The CDR3 loop spans 13 amino acids. Per the germline V gene, CDR1 is GTSNPN and CDR2 is SVGIG (reference sequence).

The chain recombines TRBV7-9 with TRBJ2-2, with D possibly TRBD1 on 6 matching bases. CDR3 length: 13 residues. With 5 bases removed from V and 5 bases from J, the gap between germline ends came to 9 bases. The germline gives CDR1 SEHNR, CDR2 FQNEAQ (reference sequence). CDR3 in DNA: TGTGCCAGCAGCACAGGGAGAACCGGGGAGCTGTTTTTT. This sequence encodes CASSTGRTGELFF.

This chain's CDR3 is CASSTGQEENIQYF. The DNA for the CDR3 is TGCGCCAGCAGCACCGGACAGGAGGAAAACATTCAGTACTTC. This chain joins TRBV5-1 and TRBJ2-4; TRBD1 aligns across 7 bases. CDR3 length: 14 residues. CDR1 and CDR2 from the germline V gene are SGHRS and YFSETQ. V gave up 4 bases and J gave up 5 bases; unmatched junction bases: 6.

The genes are TRBV18 and TRBJ1-4; D possibly corresponds to TRBD1 (6 bases). Germline V CDR1 and CDR2: KGHSH, LQKENI. Trimming removed 1 base from V and 7 bases from J, with 10 bases in between. The CDR3 is made up of 14 amino acids. The CDR3 region is CASSPQGDGEKLFF. CDR3 nucleotide sequence: TGTGCCAGCTCACCACAGGGGGATGGTGAAAAACTGTTTTTT.

The rearrangement joins TRBV3-1 (or the pseudogene TRBV3-2) to TRBJ1-1; 7 nucleotides match TRBD1. The germline V gene has CDR1 LGHDT and CDR2 YNNKEL (reference sequence). The CDR3 consists of 13 residues. Unmatched junction bases numbered 6, after V lost 10 bases and J lost 1 base. The DNA of the CDR3 is TGTGCCACGGGTGGACAGGCGAACACTGAAGCTTTCTTT. This encodes CATGGQANTEAFF.

The rearrangement joins TRBV29-1 to TRBJ2-7, with D possibly TRBD2 on 7 matching bases. This CDR3 region has 13 residues. Deletions cut 3 bases from V and 5 bases from J, with 14 bases between. The germline V gene has CDR1 SQVTM and CDR2 ANQGSEA. The CDR3 nucleotides read TGCAGCGTTGACAAGGGGGGGGCGGACGAGCAGTACTTC. Protein sequence: CSVDKGGADEQYF.